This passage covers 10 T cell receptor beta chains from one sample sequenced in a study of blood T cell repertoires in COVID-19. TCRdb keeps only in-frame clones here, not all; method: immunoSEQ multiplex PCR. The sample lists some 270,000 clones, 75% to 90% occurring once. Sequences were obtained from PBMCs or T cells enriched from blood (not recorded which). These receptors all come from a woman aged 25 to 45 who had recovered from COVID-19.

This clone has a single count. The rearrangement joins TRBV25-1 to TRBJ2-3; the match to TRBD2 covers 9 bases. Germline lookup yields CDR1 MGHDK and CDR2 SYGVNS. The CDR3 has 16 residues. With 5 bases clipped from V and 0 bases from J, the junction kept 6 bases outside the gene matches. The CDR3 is CASSKTSGPSTDTQYF. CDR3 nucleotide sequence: TGTGCCAGCAGTAAAACTAGCGGGCCGAGCACAGATACGCAGTATTTT.

The CDR3 loop reads CASSPQGKVNSPLHF. For the CDR3, the DNA is TGTGCCAGCAGCCCACAGGGGAAAGTTAATTCACCCCTCCACTTT. The rearrangement uses TRBV9 and TRBJ1-6, with 7 bases matching TRBD1. The CDR3 contains 15 residues. Losses at the gene ends were 4 bases for V and 6 bases for J; bases not matched to a gene: 7. Per the germline V gene, CDR1 is SGDLS and CDR2 is YYNGEE.

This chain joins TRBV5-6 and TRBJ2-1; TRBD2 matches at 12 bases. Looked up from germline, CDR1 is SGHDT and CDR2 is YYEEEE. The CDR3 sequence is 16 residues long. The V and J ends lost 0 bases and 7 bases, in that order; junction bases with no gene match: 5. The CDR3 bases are TGTGCCAGCAGCTTGGGGACTAGCGGGGTACGGAATGAGCAGTTCTTC. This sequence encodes CASSLGTSGVRNEQFF.

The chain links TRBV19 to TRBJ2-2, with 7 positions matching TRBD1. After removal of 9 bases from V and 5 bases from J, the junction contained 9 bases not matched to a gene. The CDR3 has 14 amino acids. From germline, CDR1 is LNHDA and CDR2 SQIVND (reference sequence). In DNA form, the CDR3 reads TGTGCCAGAGACAGGGACAGAGGAACCGGGGAGCTGTTTTTT. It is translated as CARDRDRGTGELFF. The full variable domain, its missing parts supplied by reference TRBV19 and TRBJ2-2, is DGGITQSPKYLFRKEGQNVTLSCEQNLNHDAMYWYRQDPGQGLRLIYYSQIVNDFQKGDIAEGYSVSREKKESFPLTVTSAQKNPTAFYLCARDRDRGTGELFFGEGSRLTVL.

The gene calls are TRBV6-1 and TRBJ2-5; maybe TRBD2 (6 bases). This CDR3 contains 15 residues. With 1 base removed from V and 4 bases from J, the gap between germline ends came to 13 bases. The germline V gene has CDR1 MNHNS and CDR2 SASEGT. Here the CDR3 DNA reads TGTGCCAGCAGTGAAGGTGCGGGGACCGGAGAGACCCAGTACTTC. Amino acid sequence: CASSEGAGTGETQYF.

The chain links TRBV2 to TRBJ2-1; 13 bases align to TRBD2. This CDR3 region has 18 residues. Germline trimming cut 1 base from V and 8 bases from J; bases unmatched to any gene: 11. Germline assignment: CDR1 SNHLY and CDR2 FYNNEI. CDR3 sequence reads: CASSEVTSGGAFQDEQFF. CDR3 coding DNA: TGTGCCAGCAGTGAAGTTACTAGCGGGGGGGCATTTCAAGATGAGCAGTTCTTC.

In DNA form, the CDR3 reads TGTGCCAGCAGCGGAGGTAGACAGGGAGGAAACTATGGCTACACCTTC. It yields the protein CASSGGRQGGNYGYTF. This rearrangement joins TRBV9 to TRBJ1-2, with 7 positions matching TRBD1. Germline trimming cut 3 bases from V and 2 bases from J; bases unmatched to any gene: 10. The CDR3 extends over 16 amino acids. From germline, CDR1 is SGDLS and CDR2 YYNGEE.

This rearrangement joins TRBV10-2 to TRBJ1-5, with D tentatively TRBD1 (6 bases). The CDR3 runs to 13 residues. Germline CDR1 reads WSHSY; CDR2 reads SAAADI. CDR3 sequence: CAARGGVNQPQHF. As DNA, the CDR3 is TGCGCAGCGAGGGGGGGTGTCAATCAGCCCCAGCATTTT.

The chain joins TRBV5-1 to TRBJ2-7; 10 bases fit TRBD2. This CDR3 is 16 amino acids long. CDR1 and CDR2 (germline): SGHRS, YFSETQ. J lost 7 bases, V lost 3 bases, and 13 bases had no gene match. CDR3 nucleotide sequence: TGCGCCAGCAGCTCCCGGACTAGCGGCAATATGGCAGAGCAGTACTTC. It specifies CASSSRTSGNMAEQYF.

CDR3 in DNA: TGCGCCAGCAGCTTGGGGGAAAGCGGCGTAGAGACCCAGTACTTC. This codes for CASSLGESGVETQYF. V usage is TRBV5-1 and J usage is TRBJ2-5; possible D gene TRBD2, 5 bases. The CDR3 length is 15 residues. Germline V gene sequence: CDR1 SGHRS, CDR2 YFSETQ. V shed 0 bases and J shed 4 bases, with 13 bases lying between them.